This T cell receptor beta chain was recovered during a study of T cells after yellow fever vaccination. Germline V CDR1 and CDR2: SQVTM, ANQGSEA. The CDR3 has 13 residues. Trimming took 6 bases from V and 0 from J, leaving 11 bases between them. Study-level results: Weaker in magnitude, the secondary response showed a faster peak on day 5 versus 15. Reappearance after the booster was seen for most primary-vaccination clones, at 95% to 96% CD4 and 70% to 90% CD8.

TCRdb ran MiXCR on the 5' RACE reads and lists one entry per CDR3 protein. The table shows 200,000 to 300,000 distinct CDR3 sequences, with about 3.9% occurring only once. There are many counts of this clonotype. Its target is unknown. This receptor was identified in a man between 18 and 35 years old who received the YFV17D yellow fever vaccine. Sample: PBMCs, taken 15 days after the yellow fever booster vaccination. This chain joins TRBV29-1 and TRBJ1-1, with a weak D call TRBD1 (6 bases). The CDR3, as DNA: TGCAGCGTCCAAGGACAGTTGAACACTGAAGCTTTCTTT. Its protein is CSVQGQLNTEAFF.